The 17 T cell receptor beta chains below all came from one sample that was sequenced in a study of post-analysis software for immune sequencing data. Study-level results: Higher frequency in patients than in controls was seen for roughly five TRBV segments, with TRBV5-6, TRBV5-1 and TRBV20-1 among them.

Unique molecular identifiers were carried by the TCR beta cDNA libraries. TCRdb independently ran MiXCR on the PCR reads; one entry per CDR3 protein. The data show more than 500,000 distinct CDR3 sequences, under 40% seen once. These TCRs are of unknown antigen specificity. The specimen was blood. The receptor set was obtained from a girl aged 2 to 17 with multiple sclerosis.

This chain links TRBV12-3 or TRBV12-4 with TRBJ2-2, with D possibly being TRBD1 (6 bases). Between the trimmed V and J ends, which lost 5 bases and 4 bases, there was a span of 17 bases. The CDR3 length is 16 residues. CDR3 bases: TGTGCCAGCAGTAGAACAGGGATACGAGGCACCGGGGAGCTGTTTTTT. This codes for CASSRTGIRGTGELFF.

The CDR3 protein is CASSDRIDIQYF. The CDR3 region has the DNA TGTGCCAGCAGTGATCGGATAGACATTCAGTACTTC. V usage is TRBV6-4 and J usage is TRBJ2-4; no clear D gene. This CDR3 region has 12 residues. Germline CDR1 reads MRHNA; CDR2 reads SNTAGT. V lost 3 bases to trimming and J lost 8 bases, with 8 bases between them.

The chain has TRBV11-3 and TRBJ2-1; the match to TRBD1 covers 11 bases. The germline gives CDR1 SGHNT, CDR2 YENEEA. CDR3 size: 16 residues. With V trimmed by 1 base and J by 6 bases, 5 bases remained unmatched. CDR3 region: CASSLVGDRGANEQFF. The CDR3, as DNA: TGTGCCAGCAGCTTAGTTGGGGACAGGGGGGCCAATGAGCAGTTCTTC.

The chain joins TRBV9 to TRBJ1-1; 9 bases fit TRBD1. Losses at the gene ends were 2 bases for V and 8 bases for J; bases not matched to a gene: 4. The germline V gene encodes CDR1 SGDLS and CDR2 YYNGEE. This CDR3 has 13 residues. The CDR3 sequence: CASSVGQGPEAFF. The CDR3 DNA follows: TGTGCCAGCAGCGTCGGACAGGGGCCGGAAGCTTTCTTT.

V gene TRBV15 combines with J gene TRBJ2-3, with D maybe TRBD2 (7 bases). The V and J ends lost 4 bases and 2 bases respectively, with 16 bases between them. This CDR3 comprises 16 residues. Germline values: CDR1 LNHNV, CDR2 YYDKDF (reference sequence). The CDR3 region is CATSTSPGGPTDTQYF. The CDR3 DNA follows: TGTGCCACCAGCACTAGCCCCGGGGGGCCCACAGATACGCAGTATTTT.

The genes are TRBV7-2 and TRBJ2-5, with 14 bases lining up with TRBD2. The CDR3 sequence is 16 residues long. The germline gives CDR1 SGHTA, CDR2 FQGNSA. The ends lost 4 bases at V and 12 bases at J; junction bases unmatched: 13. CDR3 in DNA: TGTGCCAGCAGCTCCCCCATCCGACTAGCGGGGGGGAATGAGTACTTC. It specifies CASSSPIRLAGGNEYF.

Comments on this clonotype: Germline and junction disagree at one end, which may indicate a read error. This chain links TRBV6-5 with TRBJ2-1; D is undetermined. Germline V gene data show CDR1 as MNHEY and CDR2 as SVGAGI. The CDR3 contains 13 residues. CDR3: CAGSSPSVSEQFF. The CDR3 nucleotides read TGTGCCGGCAGTTCCCCGTCCGTATCTGAGCAGTTCTTC.

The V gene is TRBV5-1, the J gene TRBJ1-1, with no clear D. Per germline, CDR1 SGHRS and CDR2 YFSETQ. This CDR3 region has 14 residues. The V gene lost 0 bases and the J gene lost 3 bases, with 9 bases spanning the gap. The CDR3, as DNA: TGCGCCAGCAGCTTGGAGAGGGCTGACACTGAAGCTTTCTTT. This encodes CASSLERADTEAFF.

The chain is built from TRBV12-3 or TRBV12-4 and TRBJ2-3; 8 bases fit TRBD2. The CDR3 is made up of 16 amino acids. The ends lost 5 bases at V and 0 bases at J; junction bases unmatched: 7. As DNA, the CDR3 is TGTGCCAGCAGTGCGCCGACTAGCGCTAGCACAGATACGCAGTATTTT. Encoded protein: CASSAPTSASTDTQYF.

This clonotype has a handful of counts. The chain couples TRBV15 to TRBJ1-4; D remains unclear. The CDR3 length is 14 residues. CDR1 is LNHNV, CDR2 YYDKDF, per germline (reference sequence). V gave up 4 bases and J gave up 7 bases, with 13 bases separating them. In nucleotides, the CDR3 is TGTGCCACCAGCACCGAGTTTTGGGGTGAAAAACTGTTTTTT. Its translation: CATSTEFWGEKLFF.

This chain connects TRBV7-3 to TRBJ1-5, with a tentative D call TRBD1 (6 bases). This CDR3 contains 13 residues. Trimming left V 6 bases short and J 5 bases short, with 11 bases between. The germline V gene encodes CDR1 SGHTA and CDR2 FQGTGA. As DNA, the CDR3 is TGTGCCAGCAGTGCCGAGGGGGATCAGCCCCAGCATTTT. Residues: CASSAEGDQPQHF.

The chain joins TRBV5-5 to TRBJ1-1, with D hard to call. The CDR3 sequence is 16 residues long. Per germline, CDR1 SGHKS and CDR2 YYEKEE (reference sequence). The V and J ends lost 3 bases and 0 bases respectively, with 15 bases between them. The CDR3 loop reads CASSYPGRTMNTEAFF. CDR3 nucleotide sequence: TGTGCCAGCAGCTACCCTGGAAGGACCATGAACACTGAAGCTTTCTTT.

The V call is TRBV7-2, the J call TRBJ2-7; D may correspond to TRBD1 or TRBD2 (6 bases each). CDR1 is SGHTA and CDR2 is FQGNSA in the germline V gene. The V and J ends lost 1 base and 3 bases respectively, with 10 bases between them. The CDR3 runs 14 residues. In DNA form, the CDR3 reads TGTGCCAGCAGCTTAGTCAGGGGACTCTACGAGCAGTACTTC. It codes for CASSLVRGLYEQYF.

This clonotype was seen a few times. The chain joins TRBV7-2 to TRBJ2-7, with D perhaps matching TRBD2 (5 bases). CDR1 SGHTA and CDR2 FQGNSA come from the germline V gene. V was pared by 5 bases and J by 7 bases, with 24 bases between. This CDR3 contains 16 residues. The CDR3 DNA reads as TGTGCCAGCAGCCCAGAGATGGCCGAGATTAGAGGGGAGCAGTACTTC. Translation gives CASSPEMAEIRGEQYF.

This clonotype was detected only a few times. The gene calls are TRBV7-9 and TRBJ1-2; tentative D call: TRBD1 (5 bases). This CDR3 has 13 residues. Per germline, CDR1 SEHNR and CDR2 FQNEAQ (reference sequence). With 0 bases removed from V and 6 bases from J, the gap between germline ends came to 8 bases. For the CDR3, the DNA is TGTGCCAGCAGCTTAGCGGCAGGGAATGGCTACACCTTC. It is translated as CASSLAAGNGYTF.

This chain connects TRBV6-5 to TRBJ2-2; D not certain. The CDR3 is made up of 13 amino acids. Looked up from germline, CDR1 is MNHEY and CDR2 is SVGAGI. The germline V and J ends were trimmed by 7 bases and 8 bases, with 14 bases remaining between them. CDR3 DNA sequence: TGTGCCAGCATGGGTAGGGCGGCAGGGGAGCTGTTTTTT. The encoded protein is CASMGRAAGELFF.

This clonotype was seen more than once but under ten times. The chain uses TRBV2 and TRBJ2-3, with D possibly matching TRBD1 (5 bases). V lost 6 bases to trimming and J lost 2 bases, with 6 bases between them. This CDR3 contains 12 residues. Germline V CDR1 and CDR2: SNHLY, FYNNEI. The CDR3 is CASRGDTDTQYF. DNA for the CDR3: TGTGCCAGCAGAGGGGACACAGATACGCAGTATTTT.